This T cell receptor (beta chain) was profiled in a study of blood T cell repertoires in COVID-19. Across the whole study: T cells, B-cell-depleted T cells, or PBMCs supplied cDNA or gDNA.

How the authors handled the data: Amplified reference gene primers provided the basis for estimating nucleated cell counts. Data came from immunoSEQ multiplex PCR; TCRdb stores just in-frame clones and leaves some out. The V and J calls and the clone size are those of that table, but D and trimming were determined from the DNA. The data show under 200,000 clones, about 91% seen once. This CDR3 has 14 amino acids. V shed 6 bases and J 7 bases; nucleotides not matched to a gene: 5. In germline, CDR1 is SNHLY, CDR2 FYNNEI. The cohort comprised adults aged roughly 18 to 95 years residing in approximately 25 US areas.

Source material: PBMCs or T cells enriched from blood (not recorded which). This TCR was sampled from a woman under 30 who had recovered from COVID-19. This chain connects TRBV2 to TRBJ2-3; 12 bases align to TRBD2. The CDR3 sequence: CASSVTSGSHTQYF. In nucleotides, the CDR3 is TGTGCCAGCAGCGTGACTAGCGGGAGCCATACGCAGTATTTT. Full variable domain (outside the CDR3, taken from reference TRBV2 and TRBJ2-3): EPEVTQTPSHQVTQMGQEVILRCVPISNHLYFYWYRQILGQKVEFLVSFYNNEISEKSEIFDDQFSVERPDGSNFTLKIRSTKLEDSAMYFCASSVTSGSHTQYFGPGTRLTVL.